This entry concerns a single T cell receptor beta chain. Recruited during active infection, patients (from Seattle) were subsequently followed longitudinally. Trimming left V 2 bases short and J 7 bases short, with 11 bases between. Germline values: CDR1 SGHTA, CDR2 FQGNSA. The CDR3 totals 13 residues. Authors' methods: Estimation of nucleated cell counts was performed using reference gene primer amplification. Using immunoSEQ multiplex PCR, the repertoire was profiled, and TCRdb retains in-frame clones only, with some absent. For V, J and clone size, that table is used; D and trimming come from the DNA. The data show about 150,000 clones, about 85% seen once. These data come from a study of blood T cell repertoires in COVID-19. Study-level information: COVID-19 samples from acute and convalescent phases originated in the United States, Italy and Spain. From T cells, B-cell-depleted T cells, or PBMCs came the material, which was cDNA or gDNA.

The rearrangement uses TRBV7-2 and TRBJ1-1; D not resolved. The clonotype comes from a man in his 60s with COVID-19, enrolled during active disease. Input material: peripheral blood. For the CDR3, the DNA is TGTGCCAGCAGCTTAAAGTCTGGACTTGAAGCTTTCTTT. It yields the protein CASSLKSGLEAFF.